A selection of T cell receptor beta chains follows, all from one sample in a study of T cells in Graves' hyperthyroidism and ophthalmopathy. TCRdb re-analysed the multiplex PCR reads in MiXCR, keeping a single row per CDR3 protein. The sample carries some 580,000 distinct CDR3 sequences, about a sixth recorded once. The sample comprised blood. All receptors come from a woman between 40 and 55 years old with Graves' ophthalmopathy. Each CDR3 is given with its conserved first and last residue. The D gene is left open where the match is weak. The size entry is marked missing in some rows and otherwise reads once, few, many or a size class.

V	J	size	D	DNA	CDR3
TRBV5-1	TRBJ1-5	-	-	TGCGCCAGCAGCCCGGTGGGGGGTAATCAGCCCCAGCATTTT	CASSPVGGNQPQHF
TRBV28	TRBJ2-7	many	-	TGTGCCAGCACCAGCGAGGACAGTACCTACGAGCAGTACTTC	CASTSEDSTYEQYF
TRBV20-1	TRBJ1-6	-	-	TGCAGTGCTATAGAGCCTCGGGTCCCAAGCTCCTATAATTCACCCCTCCACTTT	CSAIEPRVPSSYNSPLHF
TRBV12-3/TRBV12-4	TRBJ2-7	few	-	TGTGCCAGCAGCACCTGGGGAGCAGGGAACGAGCAGTACTTC	CASSTWGAGNEQYF
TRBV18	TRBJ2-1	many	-	TGTGCCAGCTCCTCCGGGACTGAGGGCTTCGATGAGCAGTTCTTC	CASSSGTEGFDEQFF
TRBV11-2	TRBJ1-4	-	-	TGTGCCAGCAGCCCAATAGGGTCAGGGCGGCACGTAAAACTGTTTTTT	CASSPIGSGRHVKLFF
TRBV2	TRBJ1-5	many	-	TGTGCCAGCGGGGCAGTCAATCAGCCCCAGCATTTT	CASGAVNQPQHF
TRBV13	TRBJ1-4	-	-	TGTGCCAGCAGTTTCGACAGGACGCCTAATGAAAAACTGTTTTTT	CASSFDRTPNEKLFF
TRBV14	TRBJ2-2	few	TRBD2	TGTGCCAGCAGCCGCGGACTAGCGGGAGGAAGGACCGGGGAGCTGTTTTTT	CASSRGLAGGRTGELFF
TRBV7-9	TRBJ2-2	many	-	TGTGCCAGCAGCCACAGGGTGGTTAACACCGGGGAGCTGTTTTTT	CASSHRVVNTGELFF
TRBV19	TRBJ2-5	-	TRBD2	TGTGCCAGTAGTATCTCGGGCGGGAGACAAGAGACCCAGTACTTC	CASSISGGRQETQYF
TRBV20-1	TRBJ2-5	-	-	TGCAGTGCTAGAGATAAGTCGATTGTTGAGACCCAGTACTTC	CSARDKSIVETQYF
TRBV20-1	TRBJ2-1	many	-	TGCAGTGCTGCCCTTCGTCAGGGATGGAATGAGCAGTTCTTC	CSAALRQGWNEQFF
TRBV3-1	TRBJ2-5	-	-	TGTGCCAGCAGTTTATCTAGTACGTGGGGAGAGACCCAGTACTTC	CASSLSSTWGETQYF
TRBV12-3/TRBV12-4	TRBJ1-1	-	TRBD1	TGTGCCAGCAGTTACGGGGGGGCAGGGGGCACTGAAGCTTTCTTT	CASSYGGAGGTEAFF
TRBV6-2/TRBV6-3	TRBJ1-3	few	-	TGTGCCAGCAGTTACGGGGACACGAGCTCTGGAAACACCATATATTTT	CASSYGDTSSGNTIYF
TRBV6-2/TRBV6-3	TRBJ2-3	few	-	TGTGCCAGCAGTTACCCCCTAAAGACTACGACGCACCCTACGCAGTATTTT	CASSYPLKTTTHPTQYF
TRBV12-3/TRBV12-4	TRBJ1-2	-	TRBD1	TGTGCCAGCAGCACAGGGGGCGCGTACTATGGCTACACCTTC	CASSTGGAYYGYTF
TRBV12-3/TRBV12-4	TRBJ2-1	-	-	TGTGCCAGCAGTTTAGGGGGGGAAAATGAGCAGTTCTTC	CASSLGGENEQFF
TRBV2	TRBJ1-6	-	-	TGTGCCAGCAGAATCAGGAGCTCCTATAATTCACCCCTCCACTTT	CASRIRSSYNSPLHF
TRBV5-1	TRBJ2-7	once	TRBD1	TGCGCCAGCAGTAACAGGGGGCCCGAGCAGCACTTC	CASSNRGPEQHF
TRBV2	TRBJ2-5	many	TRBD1	TGTGCCAGCAGTTCAGGGGGCTGGCAAGAGACCCAGTACTTC	CASSSGGWQETQYF
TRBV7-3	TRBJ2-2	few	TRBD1	TGTGCCAGCAGCTTCTCAGGGGGACCGGGGAGGAACACCGGGGAGCTGTTTTTT	CASSFSGGPGRNTGELFF
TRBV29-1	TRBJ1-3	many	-	TGCAGCGTTGTCTCTGGAAACACCATATATTTT	CSVVSGNTIYF
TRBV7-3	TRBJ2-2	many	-	TGTGCCAGCAGCTTATTCCCGGCCGGGGAGCTGTTTTTT	CASSLFPAGELFF
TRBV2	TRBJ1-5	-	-	TGTGCCAGCAGTGAAAGTAGAGTGGGTCAGCCCCAGCATTTT	CASSESRVGQPQHF
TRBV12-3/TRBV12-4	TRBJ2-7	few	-	TGTGCCAGCAAGGGGAGCTCCTACGAGCAGTACTTC	CASKGSSYEQYF
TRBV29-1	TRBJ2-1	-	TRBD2	TGCAGCGTTGGACGACTGATGGCGGGAGGTTCGGTTGATGAGCAGTTCTTC	CSVGRLMAGGSVDEQFF
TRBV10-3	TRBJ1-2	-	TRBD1	TGTGCATCCTCCCGGGACAGGGATGGCTACACCTTC	CASSRDRDGYTF
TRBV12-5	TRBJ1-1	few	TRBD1	TGTGCTAGTGGTTTGAGGGGACAGGGGCCGAACACTGAAGCTTTCTTT	CASGLRGQGPNTEAFF
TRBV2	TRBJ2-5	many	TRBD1	TGTGCCAGTAAGCGTTCCGGGACAGCACAGTACCAAGAGACCCAGTACTTC	CASKRSGTAQYQETQYF
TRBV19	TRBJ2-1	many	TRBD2	TGTGCCAGTAGAAGTATAGCGGGGGCACACAATGAGCAGTTCTTC	CASRSIAGAHNEQFF
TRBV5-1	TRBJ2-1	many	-	TGCGCCACCAAACCGGGGGGGACAGGTCATTACAATGAGCAGTTCTTC	CATKPGGTGHYNEQFF
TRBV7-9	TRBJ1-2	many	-	TGTGCCAGCAGCTTTCTCCGATCGGAGGGCACCTTC	CASSFLRSEGTF
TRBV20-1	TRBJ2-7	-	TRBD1	TGCAGTGCTAGTCGGTTTTGGACAGGCGAATCCTACGAGCAGTACTTC	CSASRFWTGESYEQYF
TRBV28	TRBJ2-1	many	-	TGTGCCAGCAGACGGGTTGGCTCCTACAATGAGCAGTTCTTC	CASRRVGSYNEQFF
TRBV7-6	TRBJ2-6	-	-	TGTGCCAGCAGCTTAACACAGACTGGGGCCAACGTCCTGACTTTC	CASSLTQTGANVLTF
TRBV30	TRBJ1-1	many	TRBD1	TGTGCCTGGGATGCCGGGACAGGGTACGGCACTGAAGCTTTCTTT	CAWDAGTGYGTEAFF
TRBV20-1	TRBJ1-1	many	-	TGCAGTGCTAACCCACATGGACAGACTGAAGCTTTCTTT	CSANPHGQTEAFF
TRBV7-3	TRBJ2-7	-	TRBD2	TGTGCCAGCAGCGGACGGACTACTAGCGCCTTAACCCCCTACGAGCAGTACTTC	CASSGRTTSALTPYEQYF